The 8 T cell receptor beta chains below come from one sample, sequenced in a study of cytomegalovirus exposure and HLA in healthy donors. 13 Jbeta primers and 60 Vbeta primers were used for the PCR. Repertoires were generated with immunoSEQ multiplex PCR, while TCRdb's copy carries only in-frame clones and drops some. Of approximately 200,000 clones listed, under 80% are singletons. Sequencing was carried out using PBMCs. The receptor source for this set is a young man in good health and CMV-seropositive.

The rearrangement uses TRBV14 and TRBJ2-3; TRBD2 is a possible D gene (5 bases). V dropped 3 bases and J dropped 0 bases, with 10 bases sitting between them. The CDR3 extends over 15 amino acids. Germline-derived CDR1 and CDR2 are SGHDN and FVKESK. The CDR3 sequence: CASSQRASSTDTQYF. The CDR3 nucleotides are TGTGCCAGCAGCCAGAGGGCCTCCAGCACAGATACGCAGTATTTT.

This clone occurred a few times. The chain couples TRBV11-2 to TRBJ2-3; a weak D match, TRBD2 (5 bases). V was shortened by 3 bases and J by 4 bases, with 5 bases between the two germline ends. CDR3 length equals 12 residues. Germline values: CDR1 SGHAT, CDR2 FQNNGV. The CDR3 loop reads CASSFGADTQYF. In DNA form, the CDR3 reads TGTGCCAGCAGCTTCGGGGCAGATACGCAGTATTTT. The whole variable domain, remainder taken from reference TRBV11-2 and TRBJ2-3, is EAGVAQSPRYKIIEKRQSVAFWCNPISGHATLYWYQQILGQGPKLLIQFQNNGVVDDSQLPKDRFSAERLKGVDSTLKIQPAKLEDSAVYLCASSFGADTQYFGPGTRLTVL.

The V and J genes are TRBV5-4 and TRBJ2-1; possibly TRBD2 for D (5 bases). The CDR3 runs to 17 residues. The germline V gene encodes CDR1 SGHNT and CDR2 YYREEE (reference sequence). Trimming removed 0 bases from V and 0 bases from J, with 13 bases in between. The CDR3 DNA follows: TGTGCCAGCAGCTTGGCCACTAGAAGCGGCTCCTACAATGAGCAGTTCTTC. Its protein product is CASSLATRSGSYNEQFF.

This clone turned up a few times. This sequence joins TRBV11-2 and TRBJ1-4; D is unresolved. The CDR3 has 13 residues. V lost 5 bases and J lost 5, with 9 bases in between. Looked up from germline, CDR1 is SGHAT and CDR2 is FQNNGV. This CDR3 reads CASSATGNEKLFF. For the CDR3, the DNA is TGTGCCAGCAGCGCGACGGGAAATGAAAAACTGTTTTTT.

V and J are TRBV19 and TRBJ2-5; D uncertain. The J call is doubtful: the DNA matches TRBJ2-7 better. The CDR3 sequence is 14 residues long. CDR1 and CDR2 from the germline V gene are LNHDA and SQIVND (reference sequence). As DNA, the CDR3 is TGTGCCAGTAGGATCAGCGCGACCTCCTACGAGCAGTACTTC. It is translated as CASRISATSYEQYF.

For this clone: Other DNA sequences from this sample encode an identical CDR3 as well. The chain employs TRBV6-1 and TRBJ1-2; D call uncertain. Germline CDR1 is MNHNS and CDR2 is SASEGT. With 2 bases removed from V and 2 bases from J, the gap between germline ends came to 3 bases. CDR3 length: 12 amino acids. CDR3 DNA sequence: TGTGCCAGCAGTGAACGGAACTATGGCTACACCTTC. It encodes CASSERNYGYTF.

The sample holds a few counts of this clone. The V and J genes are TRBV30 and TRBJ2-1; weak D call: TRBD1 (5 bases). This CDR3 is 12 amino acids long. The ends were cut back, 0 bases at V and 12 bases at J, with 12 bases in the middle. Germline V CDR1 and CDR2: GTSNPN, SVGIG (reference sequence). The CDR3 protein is CAWSVTTVGQFF. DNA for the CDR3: TGTGCCTGGAGTGTAACGACAGTAGGGCAGTTCTTC.

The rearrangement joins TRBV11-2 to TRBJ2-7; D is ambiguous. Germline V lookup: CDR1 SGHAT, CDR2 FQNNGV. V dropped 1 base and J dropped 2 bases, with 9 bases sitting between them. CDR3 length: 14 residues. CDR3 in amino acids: CASSLVGGAYEQYF. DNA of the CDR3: TGTGCCAGCAGCTTAGTAGGCGGAGCCTACGAGCAGTACTTC.